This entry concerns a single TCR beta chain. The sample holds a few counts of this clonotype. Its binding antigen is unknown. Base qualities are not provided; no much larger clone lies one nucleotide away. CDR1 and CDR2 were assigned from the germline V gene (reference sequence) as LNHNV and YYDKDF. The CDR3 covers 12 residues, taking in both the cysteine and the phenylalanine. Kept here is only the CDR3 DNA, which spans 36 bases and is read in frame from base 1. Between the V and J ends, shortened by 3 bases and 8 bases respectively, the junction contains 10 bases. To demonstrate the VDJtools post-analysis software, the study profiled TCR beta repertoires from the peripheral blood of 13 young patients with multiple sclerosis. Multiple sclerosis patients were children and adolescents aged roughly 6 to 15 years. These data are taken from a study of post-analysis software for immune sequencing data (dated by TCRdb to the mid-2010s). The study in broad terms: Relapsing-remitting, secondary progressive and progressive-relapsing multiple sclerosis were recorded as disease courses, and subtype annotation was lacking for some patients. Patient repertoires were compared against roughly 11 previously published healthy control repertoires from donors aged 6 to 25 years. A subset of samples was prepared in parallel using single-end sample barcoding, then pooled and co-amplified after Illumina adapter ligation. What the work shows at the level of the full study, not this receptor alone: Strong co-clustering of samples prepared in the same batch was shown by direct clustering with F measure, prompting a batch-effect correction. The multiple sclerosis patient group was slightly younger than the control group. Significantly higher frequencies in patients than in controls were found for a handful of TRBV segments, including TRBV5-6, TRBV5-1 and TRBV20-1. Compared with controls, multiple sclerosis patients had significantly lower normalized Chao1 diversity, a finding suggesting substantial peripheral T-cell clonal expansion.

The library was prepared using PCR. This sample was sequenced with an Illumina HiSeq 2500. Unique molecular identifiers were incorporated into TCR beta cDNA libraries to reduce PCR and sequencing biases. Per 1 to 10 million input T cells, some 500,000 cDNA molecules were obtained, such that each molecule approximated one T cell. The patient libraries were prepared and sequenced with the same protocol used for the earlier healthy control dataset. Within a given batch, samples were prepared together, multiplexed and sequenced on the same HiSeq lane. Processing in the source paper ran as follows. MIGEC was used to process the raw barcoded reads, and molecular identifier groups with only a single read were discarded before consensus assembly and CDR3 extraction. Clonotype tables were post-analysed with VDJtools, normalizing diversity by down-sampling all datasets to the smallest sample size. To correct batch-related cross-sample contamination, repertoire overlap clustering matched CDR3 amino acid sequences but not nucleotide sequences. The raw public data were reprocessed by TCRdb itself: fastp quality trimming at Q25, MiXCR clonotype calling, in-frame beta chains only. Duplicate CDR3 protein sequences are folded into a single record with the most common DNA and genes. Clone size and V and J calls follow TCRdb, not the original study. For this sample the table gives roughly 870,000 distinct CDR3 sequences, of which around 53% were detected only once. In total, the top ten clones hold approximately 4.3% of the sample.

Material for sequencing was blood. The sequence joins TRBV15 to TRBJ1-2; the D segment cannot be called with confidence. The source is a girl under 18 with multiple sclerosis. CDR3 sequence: CATSRDTSGYTF. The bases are TGTGCCACCAGCAGGGATACATCAGGCTACACCTTC.